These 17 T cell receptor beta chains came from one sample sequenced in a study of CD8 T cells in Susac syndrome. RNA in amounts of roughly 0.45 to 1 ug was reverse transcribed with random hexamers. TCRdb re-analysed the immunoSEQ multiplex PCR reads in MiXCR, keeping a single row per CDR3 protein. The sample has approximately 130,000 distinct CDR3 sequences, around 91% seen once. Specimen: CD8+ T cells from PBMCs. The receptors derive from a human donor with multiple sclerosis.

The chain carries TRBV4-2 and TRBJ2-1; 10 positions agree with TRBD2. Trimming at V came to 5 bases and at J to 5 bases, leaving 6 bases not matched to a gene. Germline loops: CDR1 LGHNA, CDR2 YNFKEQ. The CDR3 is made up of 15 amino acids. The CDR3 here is CASSITSGTDNEQFF. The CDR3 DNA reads TGTGCCAGCAGCATTACTAGCGGGACCGACAATGAGCAGTTCTTC.

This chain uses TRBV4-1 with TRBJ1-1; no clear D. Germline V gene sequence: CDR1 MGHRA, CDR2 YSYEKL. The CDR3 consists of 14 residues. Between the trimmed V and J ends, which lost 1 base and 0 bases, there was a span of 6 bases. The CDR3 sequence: CASSQAGLNTEAFF. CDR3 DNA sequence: TGCGCCAGCAGCCAAGCCGGTTTGAACACTGAAGCTTTCTTT.

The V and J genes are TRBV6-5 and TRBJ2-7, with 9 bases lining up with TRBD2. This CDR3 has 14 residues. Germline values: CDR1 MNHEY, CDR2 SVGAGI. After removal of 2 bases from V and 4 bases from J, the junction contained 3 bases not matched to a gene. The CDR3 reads CASSYGLAGYEQYF. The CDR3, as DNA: TGTGCCAGCAGTTACGGGCTAGCGGGGTACGAGCAGTACTTC.

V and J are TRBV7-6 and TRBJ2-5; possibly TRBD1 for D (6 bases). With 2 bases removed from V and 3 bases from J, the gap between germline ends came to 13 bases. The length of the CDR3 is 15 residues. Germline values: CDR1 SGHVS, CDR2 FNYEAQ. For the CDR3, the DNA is TGTGCCAGCAGCTTACGACAGGTCTTTGAAGAGACCCAGTACTTC. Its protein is CASSLRQVFEETQYF.

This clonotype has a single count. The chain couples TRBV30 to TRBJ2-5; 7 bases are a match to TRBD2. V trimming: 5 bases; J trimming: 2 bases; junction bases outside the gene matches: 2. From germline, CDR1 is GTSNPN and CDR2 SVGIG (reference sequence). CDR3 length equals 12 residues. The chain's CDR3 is CAWERGQETQYF. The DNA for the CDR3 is TGTGCCTGGGAGCGGGGTCAAGAGACCCAGTACTTC.

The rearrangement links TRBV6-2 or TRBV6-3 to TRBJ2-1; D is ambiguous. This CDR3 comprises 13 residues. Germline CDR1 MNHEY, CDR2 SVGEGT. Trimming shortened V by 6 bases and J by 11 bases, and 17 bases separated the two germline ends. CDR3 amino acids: CASRLDDPGQQFF. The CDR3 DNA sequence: TGTGCCAGCAGGCTCGATGACCCGGGCCAGCAGTTCTTC.

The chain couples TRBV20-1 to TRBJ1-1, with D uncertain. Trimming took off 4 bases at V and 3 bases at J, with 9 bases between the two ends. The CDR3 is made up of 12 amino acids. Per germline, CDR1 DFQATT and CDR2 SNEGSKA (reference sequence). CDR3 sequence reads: CSANSPDTEAFF. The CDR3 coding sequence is TGCAGTGCTAACTCACCAGACACTGAAGCTTTCTTT.

This CDR3 is CASSFEGQGSTDTQYF. The CDR3 DNA reads as TGCGCCAGCAGCTTCGAGGGACAGGGTAGCACAGATACGCAGTATTTT. This chain joins TRBV5-1 and TRBJ2-3; 9 bases map to TRBD1. V gave up 2 bases and J gave up 0 bases; unmatched junction bases: 4. The germline V gene has CDR1 SGHRS and CDR2 YFSETQ. This CDR3 is built from 16 residues.

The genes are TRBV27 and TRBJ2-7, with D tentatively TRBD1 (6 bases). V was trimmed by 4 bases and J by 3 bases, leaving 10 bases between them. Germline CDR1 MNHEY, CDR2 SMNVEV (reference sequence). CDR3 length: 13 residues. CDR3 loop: CASSWTADYEQYF. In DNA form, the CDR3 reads TGTGCCAGCAGTTGGACAGCGGACTACGAGCAGTACTTC.

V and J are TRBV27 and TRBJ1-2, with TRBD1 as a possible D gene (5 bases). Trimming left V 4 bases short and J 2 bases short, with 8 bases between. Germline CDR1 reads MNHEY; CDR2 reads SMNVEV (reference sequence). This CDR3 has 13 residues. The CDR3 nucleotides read TGTGCCAGCAGTTGGGGGAGCAACTATGGCTACACCTTC. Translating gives CASSWGSNYGYTF.

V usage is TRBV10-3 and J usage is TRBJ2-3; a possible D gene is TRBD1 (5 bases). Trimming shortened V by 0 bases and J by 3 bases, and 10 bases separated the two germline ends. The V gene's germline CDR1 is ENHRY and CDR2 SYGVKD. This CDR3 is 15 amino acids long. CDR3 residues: CAISESKRGTDTQYF. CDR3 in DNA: TGTGCCATCAGTGAGTCTAAAAGGGGAACAGATACGCAGTATTTT.

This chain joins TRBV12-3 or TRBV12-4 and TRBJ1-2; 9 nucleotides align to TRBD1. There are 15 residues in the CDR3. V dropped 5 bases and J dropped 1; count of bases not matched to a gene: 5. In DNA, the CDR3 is TGTGCCAGCAGTGCGGGACAGGGATATAACTATGGCTACACCTTC. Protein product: CASSAGQGYNYGYTF.

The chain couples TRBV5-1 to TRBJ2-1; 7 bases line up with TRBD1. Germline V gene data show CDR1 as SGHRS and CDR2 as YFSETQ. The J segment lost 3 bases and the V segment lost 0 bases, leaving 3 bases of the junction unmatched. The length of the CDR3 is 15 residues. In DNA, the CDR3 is TGCGCCAGCAGCTTGGACCGGGACAGCTACAATGAGCAGTTCTTC. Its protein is CASSLDRDSYNEQFF.

The CDR3 DNA sequence: TGTGCCAGCAGTTTGGGACAGGGGGCTGAAGCTTTCTTT. Protein sequence: CASSLGQGAEAFF. The gene calls are TRBV27 and TRBJ1-1; 11 nucleotides line up with TRBD1. The CDR3 runs to 13 residues. J lost 6 bases, V lost 3 bases, and 0 bases had no gene match. Per the germline V gene, CDR1 is MNHEY and CDR2 is SMNVEV (reference sequence).

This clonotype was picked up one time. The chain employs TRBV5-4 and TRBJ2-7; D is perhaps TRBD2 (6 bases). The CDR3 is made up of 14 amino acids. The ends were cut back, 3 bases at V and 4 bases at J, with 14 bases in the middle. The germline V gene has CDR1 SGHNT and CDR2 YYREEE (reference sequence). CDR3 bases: TGTGCCAGCAGCTCCCCGGGAGATCGTTACGAGCAGTACTTC. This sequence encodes CASSSPGDRYEQYF.

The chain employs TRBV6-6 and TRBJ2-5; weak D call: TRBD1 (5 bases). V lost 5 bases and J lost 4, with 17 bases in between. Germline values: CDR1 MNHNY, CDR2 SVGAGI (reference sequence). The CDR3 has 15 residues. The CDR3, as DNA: TGTGCCAGCAGTGGTATTTGGGGCAGGGTAGAGACCCAGTACTTC. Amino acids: CASSGIWGRVETQYF.

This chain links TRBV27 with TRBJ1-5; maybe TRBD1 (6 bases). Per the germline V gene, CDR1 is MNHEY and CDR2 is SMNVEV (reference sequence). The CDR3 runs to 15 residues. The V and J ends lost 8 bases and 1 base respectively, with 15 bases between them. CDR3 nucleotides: TGTGCCAGCTCTCCGGCAGGGGCCAGCAATCAGCCCCAGCATTTT. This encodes CASSPAGASNQPQHF.